This T cell receptor (beta chain) was sequenced in a study of blood T cells in healthy people across ages. PCR was performed a second time for roughly 7 to 12 cycles using a sample-barcoded 5' primer and a J-beta primer mix. TCRdb reprocessed the 5' RACE reads with MiXCR, giving one entry per CDR3 protein. The repertoire holds around 700,000 distinct CDR3 sequences, around 25% seen once, with roughly a tenth in the top ten. This clonotype was detected a few times. J was trimmed by 8 bases and V by 2 bases; bases with no gene match: 6. The germline gives CDR1 MNHEY, CDR2 SVGEGT. The CDR3 contains 15 residues. The sample was also linked to a second study, of T cells of mothers and their children. As that report states: A handful of children, together with their three healthy Caucasian mothers, made up the donors.

The sequencing input was blood. The origin of this receptor is a boy younger than 18 in good health. The rearrangement links TRBV6-2 or TRBV6-3 to TRBJ2-1; 10 bases match TRBD2. The CDR3 bases are TGTGCCAGCAGTTACGGAGCGGGGGGGCGAGATGAGCAGTTCTTC. Protein product: CASSYGAGGRDEQFF.